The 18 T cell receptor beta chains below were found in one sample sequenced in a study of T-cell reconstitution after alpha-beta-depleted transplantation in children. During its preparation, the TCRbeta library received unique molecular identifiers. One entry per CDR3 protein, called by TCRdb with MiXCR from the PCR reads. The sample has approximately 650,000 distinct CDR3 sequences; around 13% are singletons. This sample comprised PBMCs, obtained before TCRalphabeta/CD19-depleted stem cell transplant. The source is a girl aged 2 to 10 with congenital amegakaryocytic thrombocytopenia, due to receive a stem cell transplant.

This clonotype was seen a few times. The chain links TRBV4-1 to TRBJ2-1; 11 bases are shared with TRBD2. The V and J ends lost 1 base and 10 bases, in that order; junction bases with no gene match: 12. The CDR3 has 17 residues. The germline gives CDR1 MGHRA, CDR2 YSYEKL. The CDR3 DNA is TGCGCCAGCAGCCAAGTGCTACTAGCGGGAGATCTAAACGAGCAGTTCTTC. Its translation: CASSQVLLAGDLNEQFF.

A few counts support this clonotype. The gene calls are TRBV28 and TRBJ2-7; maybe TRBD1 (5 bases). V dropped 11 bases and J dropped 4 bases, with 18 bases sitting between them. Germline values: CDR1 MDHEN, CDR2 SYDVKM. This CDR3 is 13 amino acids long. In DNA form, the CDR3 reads TGTGCCGTAGGGTCTCAGGGTTCTTACGAGCAGTACTTC. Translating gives CAVGSQGSYEQYF.

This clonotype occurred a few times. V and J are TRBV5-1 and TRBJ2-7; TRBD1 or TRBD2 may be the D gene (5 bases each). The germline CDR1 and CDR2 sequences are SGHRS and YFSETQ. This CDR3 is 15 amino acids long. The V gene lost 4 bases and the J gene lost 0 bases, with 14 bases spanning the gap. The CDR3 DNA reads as TGCGCCAGCAGCCCCAAGGCAGGGAGCTCCTACGAGCAGTACTTC. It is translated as CASSPKAGSSYEQYF.

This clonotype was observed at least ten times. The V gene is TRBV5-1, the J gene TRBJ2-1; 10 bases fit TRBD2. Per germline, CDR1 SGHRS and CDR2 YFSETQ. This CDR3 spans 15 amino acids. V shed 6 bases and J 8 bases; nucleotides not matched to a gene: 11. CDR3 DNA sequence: TGCGCCAGCACACTTTCTAGCGGGAGTTCCCATGAGCAGTTCTTC. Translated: CASTLSSGSSHEQFF. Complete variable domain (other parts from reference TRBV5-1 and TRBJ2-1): KAGVTQTPRYLIKTRGQQVTLSCSPISGHRSVSWYQQTPGQGLQFLFEYFSETQRNKGNFPGRFSGRQFSNSRSEMNVSTLELGDSALYLCASTLSSGSSHEQFFGPGTRLTVL.

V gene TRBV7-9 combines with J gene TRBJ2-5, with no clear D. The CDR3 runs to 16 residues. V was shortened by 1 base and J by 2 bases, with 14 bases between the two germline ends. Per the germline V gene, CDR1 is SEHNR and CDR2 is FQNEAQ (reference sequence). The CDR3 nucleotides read TGTGCCAGCAGCTTAGTCGCTCGCGGAACTCAAGAGACCCAGTACTTC. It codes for CASSLVARGTQETQYF.

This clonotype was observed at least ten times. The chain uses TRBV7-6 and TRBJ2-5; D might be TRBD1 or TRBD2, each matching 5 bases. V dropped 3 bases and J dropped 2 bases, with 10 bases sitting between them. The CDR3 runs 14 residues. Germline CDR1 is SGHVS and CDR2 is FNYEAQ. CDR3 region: CASSFWDGQETQYF. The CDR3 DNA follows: TGTGCCAGCAGCTTTTGGGACGGTCAAGAGACCCAGTACTTC. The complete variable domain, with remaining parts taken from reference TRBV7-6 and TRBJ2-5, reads GAGVSQSPRYKVTKRGQDVALRCDPISGHVSLYWYRQALGQGPEFLTYFNYEAQQDKSGLPNDRFSAERPEGSISTLTIQRTEQRDSAMYRCASSFWDGQETQYFGPGTRLLVL.

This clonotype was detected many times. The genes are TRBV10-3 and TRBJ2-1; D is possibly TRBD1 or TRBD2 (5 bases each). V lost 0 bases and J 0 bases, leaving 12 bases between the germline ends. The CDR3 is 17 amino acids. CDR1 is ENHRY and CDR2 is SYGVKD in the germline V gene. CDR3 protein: CAISESGPLSSYNEQFF. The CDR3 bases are TGTGCCATCAGTGAGTCGGGACCCCTCAGCTCCTACAATGAGCAGTTCTTC.

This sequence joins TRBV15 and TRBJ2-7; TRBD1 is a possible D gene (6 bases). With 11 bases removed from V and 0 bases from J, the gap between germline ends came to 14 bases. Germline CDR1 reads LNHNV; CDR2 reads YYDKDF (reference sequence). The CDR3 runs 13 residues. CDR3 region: CAARQAGSYEQYF. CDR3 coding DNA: TGTGCCGCCCGACAGGCAGGCTCCTACGAGCAGTACTTC.

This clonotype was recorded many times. CDR3 nucleotides: TGTGCCAGCAGTTCGACAGGGGATTCACCCCTCCACTTT. This encodes CASSSTGDSPLHF. This rearrangement joins TRBV28 to TRBJ1-6; TRBD1 agrees at 8 bases. The CDR3 has 13 amino acids. The junction had 1 base not matched to a gene; V was cut back by 4 bases and J by 8 bases. Looked up from germline, CDR1 is MDHEN and CDR2 is SYDVKM. The complete variable domain, with remaining parts taken from reference TRBV28 and TRBJ1-6, reads DVKVTQSSRYLVKRTGEKVFLECVQDMDHENMFWYRQDPGLGLRLIYFSYDVKMKEKGDIPEGYSVSREKKERFSLILESASTNQTSMYLCASSSTGDSPLHFGNGTRLTVT.

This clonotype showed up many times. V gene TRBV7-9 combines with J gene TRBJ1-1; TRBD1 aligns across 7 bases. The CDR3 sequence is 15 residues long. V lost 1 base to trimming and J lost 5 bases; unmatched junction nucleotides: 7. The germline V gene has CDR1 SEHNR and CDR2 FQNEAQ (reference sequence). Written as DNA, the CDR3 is TGTGCCAGCAGCTTAGGAGGGGGCGGATATACTGAAGCTTTCTTT. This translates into CASSLGGGGYTEAFF.

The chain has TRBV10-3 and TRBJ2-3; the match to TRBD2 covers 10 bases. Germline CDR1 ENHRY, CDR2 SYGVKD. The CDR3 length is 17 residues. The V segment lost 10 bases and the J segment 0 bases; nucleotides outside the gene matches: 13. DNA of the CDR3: TGTGCCACCGTTGCCGGGACTAGCGAGAAAAGCACAGATACGCAGTATTTT. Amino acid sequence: CATVAGTSEKSTDTQYF.

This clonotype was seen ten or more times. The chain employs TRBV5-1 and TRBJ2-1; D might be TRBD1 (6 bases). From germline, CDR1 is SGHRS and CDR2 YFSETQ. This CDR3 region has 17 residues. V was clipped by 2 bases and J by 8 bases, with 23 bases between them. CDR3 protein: CASSFLSPYLQGDEQFF. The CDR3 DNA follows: TGCGCCAGCAGCTTCCTGTCCCCGTATCTACAGGGCGATGAGCAGTTCTTC.

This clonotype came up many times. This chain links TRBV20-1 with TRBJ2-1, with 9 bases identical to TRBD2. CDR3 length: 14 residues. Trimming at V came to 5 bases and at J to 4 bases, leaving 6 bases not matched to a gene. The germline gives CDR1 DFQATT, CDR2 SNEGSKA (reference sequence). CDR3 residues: CSAARLAEYNEQFF. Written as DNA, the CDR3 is TGCAGTGCTGCTCGACTAGCGGAGTACAATGAGCAGTTCTTC.

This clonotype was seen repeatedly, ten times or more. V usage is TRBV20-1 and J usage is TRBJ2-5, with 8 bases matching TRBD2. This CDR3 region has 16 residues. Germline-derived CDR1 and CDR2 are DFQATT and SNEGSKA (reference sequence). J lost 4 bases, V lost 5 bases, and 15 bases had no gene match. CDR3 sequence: CSASKRSGSSLETQYF. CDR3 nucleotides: TGCAGTGCTTCTAAACGAAGCGGGAGTTCGCTAGAGACCCAGTACTTC.

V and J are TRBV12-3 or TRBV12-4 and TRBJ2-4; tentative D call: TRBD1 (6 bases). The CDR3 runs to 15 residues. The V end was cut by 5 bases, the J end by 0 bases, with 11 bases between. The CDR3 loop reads CASSRQVLAKNIQYF. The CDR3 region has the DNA TGTGCCAGCAGTCGACAGGTTTTAGCCAAAAACATTCAGTACTTC.

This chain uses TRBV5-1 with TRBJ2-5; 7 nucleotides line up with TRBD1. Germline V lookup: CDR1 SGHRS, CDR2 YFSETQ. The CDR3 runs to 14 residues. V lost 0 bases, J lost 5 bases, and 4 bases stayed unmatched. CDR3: CASSLARGQETQYF. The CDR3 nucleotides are TGCGCCAGCAGCTTGGCTAGGGGGCAGGAGACCCAGTACTTC.

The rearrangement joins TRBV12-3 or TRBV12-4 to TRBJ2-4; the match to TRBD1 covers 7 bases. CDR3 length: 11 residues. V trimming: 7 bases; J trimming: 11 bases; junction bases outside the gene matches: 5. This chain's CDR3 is CASTLGQVQYF. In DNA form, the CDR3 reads TGTGCCAGCACCCTCGGACAGGTTCAGTACTTC.

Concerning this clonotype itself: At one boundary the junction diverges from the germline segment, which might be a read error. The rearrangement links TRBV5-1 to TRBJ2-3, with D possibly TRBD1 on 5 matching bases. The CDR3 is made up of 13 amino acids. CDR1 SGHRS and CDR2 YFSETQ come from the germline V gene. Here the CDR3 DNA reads TGCTCCAGCAGCTTCAGGGGCACAGATACGCAGTATTTT. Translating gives CSSSFRGTDTQYF.